These 18 T cell receptor beta chains share one sample of origin, sequenced in a study of neurological immune-mediated disorders. TCRdb itself ran the 5' RACE reads through MiXCR, one entry per CDR3 protein. The repertoire consists of 120,000 or so distinct CDR3 sequences, with roughly 3.4% occurring once and the leading ten covering over 1%. Sequencing was carried out using PBMCs. Receptors were obtained from a woman between 25 and 40 years old with multiple sclerosis.

This clonotype was found many times. V is TRBV20-1 and J is TRBJ1-1; D is uncertain. This CDR3 is built from 14 residues. CDR1 and CDR2 (germline): DFQATT, SNEGSKA (reference sequence). Trimming removed 2 bases at V and 1 base at J, with 11 bases between. In DNA, the CDR3 is TGCAGTGCTAGATCCGCCGCTCAGAACACTGAAGCTTTCTTT. This encodes CSARSAAQNTEAFF.

Remarks on this clonotype: A much more abundant neighbour one base away suggests this may be a read error. The chain combines TRBV9 with TRBJ1-2; no clear D. The CDR3 length is 12 residues. The germline V gene has CDR1 SGDLS and CDR2 YYNGEE. CDR3 coding DNA: TGTGTCAGCAGCGGGGAGACATCGGGCTACACCTTC. It yields the protein CVSSGETSGYTF. The full variable domain, in which reference TRBV9 and TRBJ1-2 provide the parts outside the CDR3, is DSGVTQTPKHLITATGQRVTLRCSPRSGDLSVYWYQQSLDQGLQFLIQYYNGEERAKGNILERFSAQQFPDLHSELNLSSLELGDSALYFCVSSGETSGYTFGSGTRLTVV.

This clonotype was counted at least ten times. The V and J genes are TRBV5-6 and TRBJ2-1; D is perhaps TRBD2 (6 bases). The CDR3 extends over 15 amino acids. CDR1 is SGHDT and CDR2 is YYEEEE in the germline V gene. Trimming took 5 bases from V and 4 from J, leaving 16 bases between them. Here the CDR3 reads CASRARNAGYNEQFF. The DNA for the CDR3 is TGTGCCAGCAGGGCCCGCAACGCGGGATACAATGAGCAGTTCTTC.

This clonotype was observed many times. This chain uses TRBV5-1 with TRBJ1-1; TRBD1 might be the D (6 bases). This CDR3 region has 13 residues. The V gene lost 4 bases and the J gene lost 9 bases, with 16 bases spanning the gap. The germline gives CDR1 SGHRS, CDR2 YFSETQ. CDR3 protein: CASSLSRTEKAFF. As DNA, the CDR3 is TGCGCCAGCAGCCTTAGCCGGACAGAAAAAGCTTTCTTT.

This clonotype was seen repeatedly, ten times or more. The rearrangement joins TRBV6-2 or TRBV6-3 to TRBJ2-2; D gene unclear. Germline V gives CDR1 MNHEY, CDR2 SVGEGT. The germline V and J ends were trimmed by 0 bases and 3 bases, with 8 bases remaining between them. This CDR3 is built from 15 residues. The CDR3 region has the DNA TGTGCCAGCAGTTACTCCCAGAGAGACACCGGGGAGCTGTTTTTT. This gives the protein CASSYSQRDTGELFF.

This clonotype was detected ten times or more. This chain connects TRBV9 to TRBJ1-5; perhaps TRBD1 as D (6 bases). This CDR3 is built from 15 residues. Trimming pared 3 bases from V and 3 bases from J, leaving 13 bases between. Germline V CDR1 and CDR2: SGDLS, YYNGEE. In DNA form, the CDR3 reads TGTGCCAGCAGCGCCGACGGGGGGCCCAATCAGCCCCAGCATTTT. Its protein product is CASSADGGPNQPQHF.

The chain couples TRBV19 to TRBJ2-3; D gene ambiguous. V was shortened by 2 bases and J by 1 base, with 10 bases between the two germline ends. The CDR3 consists of 15 residues. Germline V CDR1 and CDR2: LNHDA, SQIVND (reference sequence). The DNA for the CDR3 is TGTGCCAGTAGTATACCGGAGTACGGCACAGATACGCAGTATTTT. Translation gives CASSIPEYGTDTQYF.

This clonotype was found many times. This chain joins TRBV27 and TRBJ2-3; TRBD1 agrees at 7 bases. J lost 3 bases, V lost 4 bases, and 13 bases had no gene match. Germline CDR1 MNHEY, CDR2 SMNVEV (reference sequence). CDR3 length equals 17 residues. CDR3 bases: TGTGCCAGCAGTTCGGAAACCGGGACAGAGGAAACAGATACGCAGTATTTT. Translating gives CASSSETGTEETDTQYF.

This clonotype appeared a few times. Being one base from a much bigger clone, this may be a read error. This rearrangement joins TRBV5-1 to TRBJ2-7; TRBD1 matches 7 bases. Germline CDR1 SGHRS, CDR2 YFSETQ. There are 12 residues in the CDR3. The CDR3 DNA sequence: TGCGACAGCAAGGTCCCAGGGGGTCTGCAGTACTTC. As protein: CDSKVPGGLQYF.

The chain has TRBV20-1 and TRBJ2-4; D is unclear. Trimming took 1 base from V and 8 from J, leaving 6 bases between them. Germline V lookup: CDR1 DFQATT, CDR2 SNEGSKA (reference sequence). CDR3 size: 11 residues. CDR3 region: CSARGVDIQYF. Here the CDR3 DNA reads TGCAGTGCTAGAGGGGTGGACATTCAGTACTTC.

This clonotype occurred many times. The chain uses TRBV7-2 and TRBJ2-7; tentatively, D is TRBD2 (6 bases). V dropped 0 bases and J dropped 6 bases, with 9 bases sitting between them. The length of the CDR3 is 13 residues. CDR1 is SGHTA, CDR2 FQGNSA, per germline. The CDR3 nucleotides are TGTGCCAGCAGCTTAGCGGGGAGGTTCGAGCAGTACTTC. It is translated as CASSLAGRFEQYF.

This clonotype occurred many times. The V and J genes are TRBV7-2 and TRBJ1-5, with a tentative D call TRBD1 (5 bases). V dropped 3 bases and J dropped 9 bases, with 12 bases sitting between them. Germline V gene data show CDR1 as SGHTA and CDR2 as FQGNSA. The CDR3 length is 13 residues. The CDR3 spells CASSFTGGWPQHF. CDR3 DNA sequence: TGTGCCAGCAGCTTTACGGGGGGATGGCCCCAGCATTTT.

This clonotype was observed at least ten times. This sequence joins TRBV6-5 and TRBJ2-2, with unresolved D. The CDR3 sequence is 12 residues long. The V end lost 2 bases, the J end lost 6 bases, and 4 bases lay between the germline ends. Germline V gives CDR1 MNHEY, CDR2 SVGAGI. This CDR3 reads CASSYAAGELFF. The DNA for the CDR3 is TGTGCCAGCAGTTACGCTGCCGGGGAGCTGTTTTTT.

This clonotype was observed at least ten times. The chain carries TRBV29-1 and TRBJ2-3; D is perhaps TRBD1 (6 bases). In germline, CDR1 is SQVTM, CDR2 ANQGSEA. The CDR3 has 12 residues. V was shortened by 3 bases and J by 5 bases, with 9 bases between the two germline ends. The CDR3, as DNA: TGCAGCGTTGAGCTGGACAGAGATACGCAGTATTTT. It encodes CSVELDRDTQYF.

This clonotype was found many times. V usage is TRBV7-2 and J usage is TRBJ2-2; D is perhaps TRBD1 or TRBD2 (5 bases each). The germline V gene encodes CDR1 SGHTA and CDR2 FQGNSA. This CDR3 is 16 amino acids long. V lost 6 bases and J lost 0, with 14 bases in between. The CDR3, as DNA: TGTGCCAGCAGACGTCAGGGAGTGTCGAACACCGGGGAGCTGTTTTTT. It specifies CASRRQGVSNTGELFF.

This clonotype was recorded many times. The J gene is TRBJ2-7, the V gene TRBV4-3; 14 bases fit TRBD2. Germline V gives CDR1 LGHNA, CDR2 YSLEER. Trimming cost V 0 bases and J 4 bases; bases outside gene matches: 8. The CDR3 consists of 18 residues. DNA of the CDR3: TGCGCCAGCAGCCAAGATTGGGGTCGACTAGCGGGAGGGTACGAGCAGTACTTC. Amino acids: CASSQDWGRLAGGYEQYF.

This clonotype occurred a few times. This sequence may be a read error, since a much larger clone differs from it by one base. V is TRBV15 and J is TRBJ2-5, with 8 bases that match TRBD1. The CDR3 extends over 14 amino acids. Germline V gives CDR1 LNHNV, CDR2 YYDKDF (reference sequence). The CDR3 region is CATLDRVGQENQYF. The CDR3 DNA follows: TGTGCCACCCTGGACAGGGTCGGTCAAGAGAACCAGTACTTC.

This clonotype was detected ten times or more. This sequence joins TRBV4-1 and TRBJ2-7; a weak D match, TRBD1 (6 bases). V dropped 2 bases and J dropped 0 bases, with 8 bases sitting between them. The CDR3 totals 14 residues. Germline V lookup: CDR1 MGHRA, CDR2 YSYEKL. The CDR3: CASSQQGISYEQYF. The CDR3 DNA reads TGCGCCAGCAGCCAACAGGGGATCTCCTACGAGCAGTACTTC.